The present T cell receptor beta chain was sequenced within a study of blood T cell repertoires in COVID-19. The wider study: The United States, Italy and Spain were the sources of the acute and convalescent COVID-19 samples. From T cells, B-cell-depleted T cells, or PBMCs came the material, which was cDNA or gDNA.

This clone has a handful of counts. Profiling relied on immunoSEQ multiplex PCR, and the TCRdb table lists in-frame clones only, not all of them. This table has roughly 390,000 clones, approximately 89% appearing once. The CDR3 length is 15 residues. With V trimmed by 5 bases and J by 3 bases, 6 bases remained unmatched. Germline lookup yields CDR1 SNHLY and CDR2 FYNNEI. While infection was still active, Seattle patients were enrolled and then followed longitudinally. The chain has TRBV2 and TRBJ1-5; 8 bases are shared with TRBD1. Sample: peripheral blood. The sequence came from a woman aged 30 to 39 with COVID-19, enrolled during active disease. The CDR3 sequence: CASSFGQGYNQPQHF. The CDR3, as DNA: TGTGCCAGCAGTTTTGGACAGGGCTACAATCAGCCCCAGCATTTT.